The text below deals with one TCR beta chain. The antigen remains unidentified. Assay used: immunoSEQ multiplex PCR; TCRdb lists only in-frame clones, some missing. The data show roughly 50,000 clones, around 89% seen once. The sample originates from a study of T cell responses to AZD1222 COVID-19 vaccine. V gave up 4 bases and J gave up 9 bases, with 19 bases separating them. CDR3 length: 15 residues. The germline CDR1 and CDR2 sequences are LNHDA and SQIVND (reference sequence). General observations from the study: Baseline testing showed seropositivity in only a handful of AZD1222 recipients.

The V and J genes are TRBV19 and TRBJ2-1; tentative D call: TRBD2 (6 bases). Specimen: peripheral blood, collected 28 days after the second AZD1222 dose. This TCR was sampled from an adult who received the AZD1222 COVID-19 vaccine. In DNA form, the CDR3 reads TGTGCCAGTAGTAAAGAGCGGGCGGGCGGTGGTGAGCAGTTCTTC. Protein: CASSKERAGGGEQFF.